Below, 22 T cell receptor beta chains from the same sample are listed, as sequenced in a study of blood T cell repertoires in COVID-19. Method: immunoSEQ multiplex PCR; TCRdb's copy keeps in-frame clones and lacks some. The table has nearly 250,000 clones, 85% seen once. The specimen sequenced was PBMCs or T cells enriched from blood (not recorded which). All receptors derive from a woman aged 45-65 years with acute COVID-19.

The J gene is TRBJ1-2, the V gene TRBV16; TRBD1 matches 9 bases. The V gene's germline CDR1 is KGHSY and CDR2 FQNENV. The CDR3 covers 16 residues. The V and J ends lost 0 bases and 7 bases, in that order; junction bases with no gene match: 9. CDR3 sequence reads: CASSQSLGTGIAGYTF. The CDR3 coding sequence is TGTGCCAGCAGCCAATCACTCGGGACAGGGATAGCTGGCTACACCTTC.

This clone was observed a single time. In DNA, the CDR3 is TGTGCCAGTAGTAGTCCGCCGGACAACAATGAGCAGTTCTTC. Encoded protein: CASSSPPDNNEQFF. The rearrangement links TRBV19 to TRBJ2-1; D is possibly TRBD1 (5 bases). V lost 4 bases and J 5 bases, leaving 12 bases between the germline ends. CDR1 is LNHDA and CDR2 is SQIVND in the germline V gene (reference sequence). The length of the CDR3 is 14 residues.

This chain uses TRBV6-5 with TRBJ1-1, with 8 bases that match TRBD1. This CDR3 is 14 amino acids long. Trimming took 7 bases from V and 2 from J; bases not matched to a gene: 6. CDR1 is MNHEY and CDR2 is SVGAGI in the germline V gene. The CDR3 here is CASTGGVGNTEAFF. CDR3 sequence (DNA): TGTGCCAGCACAGGGGGCGTCGGAAACACTGAAGCTTTCTTT.

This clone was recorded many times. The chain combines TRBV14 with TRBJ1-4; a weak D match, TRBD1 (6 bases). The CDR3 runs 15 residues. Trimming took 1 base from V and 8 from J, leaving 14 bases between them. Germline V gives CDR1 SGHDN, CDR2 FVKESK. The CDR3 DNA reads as TGTGCCAGCAGCCAAGGAGCGGGGGCCCGCGAAAAACTGTTTTTT. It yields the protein CASSQGAGAREKLFF.

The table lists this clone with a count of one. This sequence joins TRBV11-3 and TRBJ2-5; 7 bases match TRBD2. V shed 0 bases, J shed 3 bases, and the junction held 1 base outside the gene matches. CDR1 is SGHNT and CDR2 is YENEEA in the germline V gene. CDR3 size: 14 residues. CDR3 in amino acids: CASSLEGGEETQYF. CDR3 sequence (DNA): TGTGCCAGCAGCTTAGAGGGGGGGGAAGAGACCCAGTACTTC.

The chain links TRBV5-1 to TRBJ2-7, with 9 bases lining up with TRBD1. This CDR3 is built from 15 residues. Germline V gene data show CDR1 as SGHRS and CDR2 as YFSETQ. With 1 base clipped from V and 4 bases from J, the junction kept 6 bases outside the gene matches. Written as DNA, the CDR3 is TGCGCCAGCAGCTTGATTGGGACAGGGATTTACGAGCAGTACTTC. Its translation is CASSLIGTGIYEQYF.

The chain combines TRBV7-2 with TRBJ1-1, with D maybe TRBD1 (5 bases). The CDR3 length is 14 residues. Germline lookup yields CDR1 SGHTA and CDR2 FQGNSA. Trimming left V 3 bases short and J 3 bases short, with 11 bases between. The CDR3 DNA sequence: TGTGCCAGCAGCTTCAGGGTGATGGACACTGAAGCTTTCTTT. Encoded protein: CASSFRVMDTEAFF.

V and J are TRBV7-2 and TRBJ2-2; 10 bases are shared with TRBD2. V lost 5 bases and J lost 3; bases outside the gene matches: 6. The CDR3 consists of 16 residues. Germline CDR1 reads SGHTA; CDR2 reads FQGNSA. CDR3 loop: CASSISSGGHTGELFF. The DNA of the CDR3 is TGTGCCAGCAGCATTTCTAGCGGGGGACACACCGGGGAGCTGTTTTTT.

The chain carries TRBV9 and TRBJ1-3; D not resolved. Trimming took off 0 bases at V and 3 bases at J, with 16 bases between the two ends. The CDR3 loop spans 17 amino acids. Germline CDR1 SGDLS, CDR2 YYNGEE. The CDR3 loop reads CASSVATAEVVGNTIYF. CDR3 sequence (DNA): TGTGCCAGCAGCGTAGCTACGGCGGAGGTGGTTGGAAACACCATATATTTT.

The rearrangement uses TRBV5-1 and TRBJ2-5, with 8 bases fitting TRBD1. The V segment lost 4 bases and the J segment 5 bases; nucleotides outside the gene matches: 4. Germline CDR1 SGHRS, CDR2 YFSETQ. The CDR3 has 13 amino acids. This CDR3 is CASSVRGLETQYF. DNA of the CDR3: TGCGCCAGCAGCGTCAGGGGGCTCGAGACCCAGTACTTC. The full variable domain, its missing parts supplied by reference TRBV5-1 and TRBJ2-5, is KAGVTQTPRYLIKTRGQQVTLSCSPISGHRSVSWYQQTPGQGLQFLFEYFSETQRNKGNFPGRFSGRQFSNSRSEMNVSTLELGDSALYLCASSVRGLETQYFGPGTRLLVL.

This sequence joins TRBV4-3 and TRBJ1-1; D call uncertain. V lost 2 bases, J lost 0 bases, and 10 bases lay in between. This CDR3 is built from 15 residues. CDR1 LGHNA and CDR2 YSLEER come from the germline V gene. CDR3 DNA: TGCGCCAGCAGCCAAACGCAGTATTTGAACACTGAAGCTTTCTTT. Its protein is CASSQTQYLNTEAFF.

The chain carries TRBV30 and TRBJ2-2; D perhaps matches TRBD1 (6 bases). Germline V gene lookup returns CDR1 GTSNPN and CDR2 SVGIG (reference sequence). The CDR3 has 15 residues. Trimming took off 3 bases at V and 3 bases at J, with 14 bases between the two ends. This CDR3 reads CAWSALGGHTGELFF. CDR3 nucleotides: TGTGCCTGGAGCGCCTTAGGGGGACACACCGGGGAGCTGTTTTTT.

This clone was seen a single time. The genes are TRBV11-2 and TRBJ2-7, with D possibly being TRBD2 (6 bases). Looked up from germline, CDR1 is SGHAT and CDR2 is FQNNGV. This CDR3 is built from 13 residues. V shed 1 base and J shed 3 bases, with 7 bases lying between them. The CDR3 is CASSLGRDYEQYF. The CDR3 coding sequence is TGTGCCAGCAGCTTAGGGCGGGACTACGAGCAGTACTTC.

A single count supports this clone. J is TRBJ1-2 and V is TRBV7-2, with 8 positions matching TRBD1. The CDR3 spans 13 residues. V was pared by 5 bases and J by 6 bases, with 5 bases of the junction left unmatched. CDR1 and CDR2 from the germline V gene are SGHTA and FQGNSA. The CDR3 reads CASSPTGEHGYTF. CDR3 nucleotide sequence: TGTGCCAGCAGCCCGACAGGGGAGCATGGCTACACCTTC.

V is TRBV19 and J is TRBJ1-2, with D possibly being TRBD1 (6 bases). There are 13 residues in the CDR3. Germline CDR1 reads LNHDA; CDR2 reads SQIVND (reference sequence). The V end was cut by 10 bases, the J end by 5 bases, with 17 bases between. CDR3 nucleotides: TGTGCCACCCGAACTAGGGGGGGTTATGGCTACACCTTC. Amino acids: CATRTRGGYGYTF.

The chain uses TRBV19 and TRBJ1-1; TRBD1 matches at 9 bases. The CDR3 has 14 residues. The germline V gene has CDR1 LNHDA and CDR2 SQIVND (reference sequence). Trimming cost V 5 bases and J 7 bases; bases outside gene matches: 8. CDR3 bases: TGTGCCAGTAGTTTGGCCGGGACAGGGAGTGAAGCTTTCTTT. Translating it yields CASSLAGTGSEAFF.

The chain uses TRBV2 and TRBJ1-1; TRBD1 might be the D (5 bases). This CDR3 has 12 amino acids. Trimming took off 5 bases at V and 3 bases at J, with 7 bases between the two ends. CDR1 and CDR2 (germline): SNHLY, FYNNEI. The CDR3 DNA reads TGTGCCAGCAGTCGACAGTACACTGAAGCTTTCTTT. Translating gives CASSRQYTEAFF.

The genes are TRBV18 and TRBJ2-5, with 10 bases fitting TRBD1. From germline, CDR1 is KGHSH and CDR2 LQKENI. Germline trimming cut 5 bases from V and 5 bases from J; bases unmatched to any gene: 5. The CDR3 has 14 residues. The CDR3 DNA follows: TGTGCCAGCTCATCGACAGGGGGCGCGGAGACCCAGTACTTC. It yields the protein CASSSTGGAETQYF.

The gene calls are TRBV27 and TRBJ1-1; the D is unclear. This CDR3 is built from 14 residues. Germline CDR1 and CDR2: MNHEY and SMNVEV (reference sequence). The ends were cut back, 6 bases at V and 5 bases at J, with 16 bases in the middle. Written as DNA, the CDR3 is TGTGCCAGCAGCTCACTTGGAGGTAGGACTGAAGCTTTCTTT. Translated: CASSSLGGRTEAFF.

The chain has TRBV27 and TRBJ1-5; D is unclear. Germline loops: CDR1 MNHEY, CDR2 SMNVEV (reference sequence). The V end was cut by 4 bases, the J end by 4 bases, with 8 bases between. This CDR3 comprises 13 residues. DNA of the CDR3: TGTGCCAGCAGTTCGGGGTTAAATCAGCCCCAGCATTTT. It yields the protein CASSSGLNQPQHF.

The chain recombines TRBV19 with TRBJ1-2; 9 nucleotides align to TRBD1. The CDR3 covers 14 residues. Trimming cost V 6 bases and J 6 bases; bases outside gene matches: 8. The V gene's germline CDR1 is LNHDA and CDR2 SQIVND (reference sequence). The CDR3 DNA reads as TGTGCCAGTAGGGACAGGGGTCAGGAGGATGGCTACACCTTC. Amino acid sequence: CASRDRGQEDGYTF.

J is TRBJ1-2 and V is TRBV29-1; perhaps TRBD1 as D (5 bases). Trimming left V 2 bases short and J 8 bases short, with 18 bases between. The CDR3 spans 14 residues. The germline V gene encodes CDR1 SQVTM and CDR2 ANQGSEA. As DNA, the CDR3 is TGCAGCGTTGAAATTGGGACTTCCCCGGACGGCTACACCTTC. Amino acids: CSVEIGTSPDGYTF.